This TCR beta chain was recorded in a study of T cells in localized non-small cell lung cancer. Regarding the study as a whole: Higher adjacent-lung clonality was associated with shorter survival. Clonality peaked in uninvolved adjacent lung rather than tumor. Analysis by sequencing included only one tumor region, so heterogeneity remains possible.

Comments on this clone: The antigen is unknown.

Only in-frame clones appear in the TCRdb table, and some are missing; sequencing was by immunoSEQ multiplex PCR. The sample holds 35,000 to 40,000 clones, 88% seen once. V was pared by 0 bases and J by 4 bases, with 15 bases between. The CDR3 is 16 residues long. CDR1 is LNHDA, CDR2 SQIVND, per germline (reference sequence). This sequence originates from a woman aged 40 to 75 with stage I lung adenocarcinoma. Sample: peripheral blood, taken before any cancer treatment. The chain has TRBV19 and TRBJ1-2; D is ambiguous. CDR3 nucleotides: TGTGCCAGTAGTATAGAGCCACTCGGGTATATCTATGGCTACACCTTC. This sequence encodes CASSIEPLGYIYGYTF.